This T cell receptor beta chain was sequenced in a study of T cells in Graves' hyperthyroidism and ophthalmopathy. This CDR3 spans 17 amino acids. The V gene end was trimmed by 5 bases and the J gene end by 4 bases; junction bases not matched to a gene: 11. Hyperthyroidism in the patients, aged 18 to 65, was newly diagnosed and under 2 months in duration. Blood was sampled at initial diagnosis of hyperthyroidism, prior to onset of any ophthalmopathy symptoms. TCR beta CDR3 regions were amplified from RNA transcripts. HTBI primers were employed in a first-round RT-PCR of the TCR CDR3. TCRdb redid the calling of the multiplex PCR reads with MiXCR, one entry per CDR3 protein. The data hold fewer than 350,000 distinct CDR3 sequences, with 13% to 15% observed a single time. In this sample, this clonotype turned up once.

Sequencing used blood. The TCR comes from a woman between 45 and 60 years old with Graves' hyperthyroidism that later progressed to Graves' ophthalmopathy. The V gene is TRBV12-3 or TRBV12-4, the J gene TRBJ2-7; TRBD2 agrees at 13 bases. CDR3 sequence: CASSKTWTSGSIYEQYF. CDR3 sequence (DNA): TGTGCCAGCAGTAAAACCTGGACTAGCGGGAGTATTTACGAGCAGTACTTC.